These 14 T cell receptor beta chains were all obtained from the same sample, sequenced in a study of blood T cell repertoires in COVID-19. The data were produced by immunoSEQ multiplex PCR, yet TCRdb's version contains in-frame clones alone and is incomplete. The data contain 400,000 or so clones, around nine tenths of them singletons. Material: peripheral blood. Source of these receptors: a woman aged 35 to 49 with COVID-19, enrolled during active disease.

This clone was observed once. The chain carries TRBV9 and TRBJ1-5, with 8 nucleotides matching TRBD1. This CDR3 region has 15 residues. V was pared by 3 bases and J by 1 base, with 3 bases of the junction left unmatched. Germline CDR1 SGDLS, CDR2 YYNGEE. The CDR3 sequence is CASSATGGSNQPQHF. Here the CDR3 DNA reads TGTGCCAGCAGCGCAACAGGGGGAAGCAATCAGCCCCAGCATTTT.

Here the CDR3 reads CASSSPSGGTDTQYF. As DNA, the CDR3 is TGTGCCAGCAGTTCCCCTAGCGGGGGAACAGATACGCAGTATTTT. This chain links TRBV6-2 or TRBV6-3 with TRBJ2-3; 10 positions agree with TRBD2. V lost 4 bases, J lost 3 bases, and 4 bases stayed unmatched. The CDR3 runs to 15 residues. Germline V gene lookup returns CDR1 MNHEY and CDR2 SVGEGT.

The J gene is TRBJ1-5, the V gene TRBV30, with 8 bases matching TRBD1. Trimming cost V 3 bases and J 1 base; bases outside gene matches: 2. The CDR3 runs 14 residues. The germline V gene encodes CDR1 GTSNPN and CDR2 SVGIG (reference sequence). CDR3 loop: CAWSWTGSNQPQHF. The CDR3 bases are TGTGCCTGGAGCTGGACAGGGAGCAATCAGCCCCAGCATTTT.

This clone appeared once. V and J are TRBV6-5 and TRBJ1-2; TRBD1 matches 7 bases. The V segment lost 5 bases and the J segment 8 bases; nucleotides outside the gene matches: 5. CDR1 is MNHEY, CDR2 SVGAGI, per germline. There are 12 residues in the CDR3. CDR3 sequence (DNA): TGTGCCAGCAGTCGGGACAGCGGGGGCTACACCTTC. Its translation is CASSRDSGGYTF.

The CDR3 here is CASSQVSGELRGYTF. The CDR3 DNA follows: TGCGCCAGCAGCCAAGTGTCGGGGGAGTTGAGAGGCTACACCTTC. The chain carries TRBV4-3 and TRBJ1-2, with D perhaps matching TRBD1 (5 bases). Between the trimmed V and J ends, which lost 1 base and 8 bases, there was a span of 17 bases. The CDR3 length is 15 residues. Germline V gene data show CDR1 as LGHNA and CDR2 as YSLEER.

This chain uses TRBV2 with TRBJ1-3, with 7 bases aligning to TRBD1. CDR3 length: 13 residues. Unmatched junction bases numbered 5, after V lost 9 bases and J lost 3 bases. The germline gives CDR1 SNHLY, CDR2 FYNNEI. The DNA for the CDR3 is TGTGCCAGACGACAGGGCGATGGAAACACCATATATTTT. Translating it yields CARRQGDGNTIYF.

J is TRBJ2-7 and V is TRBV18; TRBD1 aligns across 9 bases. Losses at the gene ends were 3 bases for V and 3 bases for J; bases not matched to a gene: 3. The germline gives CDR1 KGHSH, CDR2 LQKENI. The CDR3 length is 14 residues. CDR3 protein: CASSPGQGFYEQYF. The CDR3 nucleotides read TGTGCCAGCTCACCGGGACAGGGCTTCTACGAGCAGTACTTC.

The genes are TRBV4-3 and TRBJ1-2; TRBD1 matches 8 bases. The V and J ends lost 5 bases and 1 base, in that order; junction bases with no gene match: 12. The CDR3 extends over 17 amino acids. Germline V gene data show CDR1 as LGHNA and CDR2 as YSLEER. The CDR3 coding sequence is TGCGCCAGCAGCGTAAGGGAGGGACAGGAGATTAACTATGGCTACACCTTC. Protein: CASSVREGQEINYGYTF.

This chain joins TRBV28 and TRBJ1-5; TRBD1 is a possible D gene (5 bases). The CDR3 is 14 residues long. Germline V gene lookup returns CDR1 MDHEN and CDR2 SYDVKM. The V end was cut by 11 bases, the J end by 3 bases, with 17 bases between. This CDR3 is CAAQGRRNNQPQHF. In nucleotides, the CDR3 is TGTGCCGCCCAGGGCCGGCGGAACAATCAGCCCCAGCATTTT.

The rearrangement joins TRBV7-9 to TRBJ1-1; 7 bases map to TRBD1. The CDR3 is made up of 15 amino acids. After removal of 5 bases from V and 0 bases from J, the junction contained 6 bases not matched to a gene. The germline CDR1 and CDR2 sequences are SEHNR and FQNEAQ (reference sequence). The CDR3 DNA follows: TGTGCCAGCAGCGATCGGACAGGTATGAACACTGAAGCTTTCTTT. It yields the protein CASSDRTGMNTEAFF.

Worth noting for this clone: Different DNA sequences within this sample yield the same CDR3. The J gene is TRBJ2-1, the V gene TRBV5-1; 7 bases are a match to TRBD1. J lost 2 bases, V lost 0 bases, and 2 bases had no gene match. The CDR3 sequence is 15 residues long. Germline V gene data show CDR1 as SGHRS and CDR2 as YFSETQ. The CDR3 DNA follows: TGCGCCAGCAGCTTGGGACAGGGTGCCTACAATGAGCAGTTCTTC. Protein: CASSLGQGAYNEQFF.

The chain has TRBV3-1 (or the pseudogene TRBV3-2) and TRBJ2-4; 9 bases agree with TRBD2. Germline V gene lookup returns CDR1 LGHDT and CDR2 YNNKEL (reference sequence). The CDR3 has 17 residues. Trimming took 1 base from V and 0 from J; bases not matched to a gene: 4. The chain's CDR3 is CASSQAGRGGAKNIQYF. CDR3 DNA: TGTGCCAGCAGCCAAGCAGGGCGGGGGGGAGCCAAAAACATTCAGTACTTC.

This clone appeared once. The CDR3 sequence is CASSLQTGKGTGELFF. CDR3 sequence (DNA): TGTGCCAGCAGCTTGCAGACAGGGAAGGGCACCGGGGAGCTGTTTTTT. The chain carries TRBV7-3 and TRBJ2-2; 7 positions match TRBD1. Trimming removed 3 bases from V and 4 bases from J; junction bases left unmatched: 8. This CDR3 spans 16 amino acids. Germline V CDR1 and CDR2: SGHTA, FQGTGA.

The chain recombines TRBV29-1 with TRBJ1-5; the D is unclear. Germline lookup yields CDR1 SQVTM and CDR2 ANQGSEA. This CDR3 region has 12 residues. The CDR3, as DNA: TGCGCGGGCGGTGGGGAGGGCCAGCCCCAGCATTTT. This gives the protein CAGGGEGQPQHF.